Included here is one T cell receptor beta chain sequence, with context. What it binds is not known. The data derive from a study of T cell repertoires in cytomegalovirus infection. Via MiXCR, TCRdb re-called the reads, giving one row per CDR3 protein. There are roughly 730,000 distinct CDR3 sequences in the sample; 30% to 40% occur only once, and around a sixth lies in the top ten. The sample was cultured PBMCs, taken from culture after CMV antigen stimulation. The receptor comes from a human donor in good health (CMV status not recorded). Some clones in this sample may be carry-over from other donors' samples.

CDR3 nucleotide sequence: TGTGCCAGCAAGGAGACTAGTAGGACTGAGCAGTTCTTC. Its translation is CASKETSRTEQFF. The chain joins TRBV6-2 or TRBV6-3 to TRBJ2-1; a possible D gene is TRBD2 (6 bases). Trimming pared 7 bases from V and 9 bases from J, leaving 16 bases between. The CDR3 contains 13 residues. CDR1 is MNHEY and CDR2 is SVGEGT in the germline V gene.